This T cell receptor beta chain was identified in a study of early T cells in non-severe SARS-CoV-2 infection. General study points: Anti-spike CD8 responses were favored by VDJdb matching, which missed private and CD4 specificities.

TCRdb reanalysed the 5' RACE reads using MiXCR and keeps one entry per CDR3 protein. The table has fewer than 30,000 distinct CDR3 sequences, around 5.4% seen once. V lost 9 bases and J lost 4, with 10 bases in between. The germline V gene encodes CDR1 LNHDA and CDR2 SQIVND (reference sequence). The CDR3 contains 12 residues. With regard to this clonotype: Its antigen remains unknown.

This chain connects TRBV19 to TRBJ2-1; the D is unclear. The receptor comes from an adult who was a healthcare worker with PCR-confirmed SARS-CoV-2 infection or an uninfected control (not recorded which). Source material: whole blood. CDR3 loop: CASGPEYNEQFF. In DNA form, the CDR3 reads TGTGCCAGCGGGCCCGAGTACAATGAGCAGTTCTTC.